This record looks at one T cell receptor (beta chain) sequence and its context. Its antigen remains undetermined. The junction does not match germline at one end; this may be a read error. Inclusive of the bounding cysteine and phenylalanine, the CDR3 is 12 residues long. Solely the CDR3 DNA is kept, with 36 bases framed from the first base. CDR1 and CDR2 are drawn from the germline V gene: SQVTM, ANQGSEA. This record belongs to a study of Graves' ophthalmopathy and Graves' hyperthyroidism (dated by TCRdb to between 2017 and 2018). Study-level background: Peripheral blood was collected at initial diagnosis, prior to any treatment. In roughly 6 hyperthyroidism patients, T-cell repertoires of thyroid tissue and blood were compared. Once sampling was done, hyperthyroidism patients were given methimazole at a starting dose of 30 mg daily, while ophthalmopathy patients were given high-dose intravenous methylprednisolone. To explore V-J signatures that separate ophthalmopathy from hyperthyroidism, a discovery set of about 98 patients was enrolled, consisting of 43 with ophthalmopathy and about 60 with stable hyperthyroidism. An independent validation cohort was composed of some 19 hyperthyroidism patients and 17 patients who later progressed from hyperthyroidism to ophthalmopathy. TCR beta repertoire signatures were used to distinguish Graves' ophthalmopathy from Graves' hyperthyroidism and to predict progression to ophthalmopathy. In total, approximately 140 blood samples were TCR-sequenced: 40 to 45 ophthalmopathy, under 80 hyperthyroidism and approximately 17 hyperthyroidism-to-ophthalmopathy patients. What the study reported, not specific to this receptor: In validation, the model predicted ophthalmopathy progression with 70.59% sensitivity and around 72% specificity; roughly 12 predicted patients were CT-confirmed with GO in a median of approximately 6.5 months. The 13-signature model separated ophthalmopathy from stable hyperthyroidism with roughly 89% sensitivity and about 81% specificity in cross-validation, and 80%/75% in the test set. No statistical method was used to predetermine the sample size, and group allocation was not hidden from the investigators. Most of the expanded thyroid clonotypes with a frequency above 0.001 were also detected in blood, and it was suggested that the thyroid immune response may be reflected by blood repertoires.

TCR beta CDR3 regions were amplified from RNA transcripts for repertoire sequencing. The first round of RT-PCR was done with HTBI primers and the Qiagen OneStep RT-PCR kit, and was followed by a second round of multiplex PCR, then size selection and purification. The libraries underwent paired-end sequencing with 100 bp reads on an Illumina HiSeq2000. The paper's data handling went like this. SOAPnuke was used for read processing, and reads with adapters, uncalled bases, a mean Phred below 15, or no exact constant-primer or identifier match were discarded. High-quality paired reads were merged with COPE v1.2.5. Unique nucleotide sequences were defined as clonotypes and aligned to IMGT TRB V, D and J references using MiTCR v1.1. The analysis was limited to V-J combinations with a frequency above 0.0001, which together covered 99.2% of repertoires. For each V-J combination, a TCR clonal expansion and chaos score was defined as the ratio of F50 clonal expansion to chaos observed in the TCRdist matrix. Welch's t-statistics and random forest were used to reduce features to about a dozen V-J combinations, which were fed into a naive Bayes classifier. The similarity between thyroid and blood repertoires was quantified using the Morisita-Horn index. In TCRdb, the public reads were trimmed at Q25 with fastp and aligned with MiXCR, with productive beta chains retained. For every CDR3 protein sequence, its rows merge into one entry that carries the most common genes and DNA. The V and J calls were not made by the authors but by TCRdb's processing. The sample table records about 700,000 distinct CDR3 sequences; over 40% of these occur just once. Over 2.5% of the sample is held by the ten biggest clonotypes.

Ophthalmopathy patients were characterized by moderately to severely active disease, a Clinical Activity Score of at least 3, a NOSPECS grade of at least 4, and a disease duration under 3 months. Patients were excluded if they had other autoimmune diseases, uncontrolled infections, pregnancy or lactation. Clinical symptoms, serum thyroxine, TRAb, thyroid ultrasound and orbital computed tomography formed the basis of the diagnosis. PBMCs were isolated from 10 ml of fresh peripheral blood by Ficoll-Paque density gradient centrifugation. Total RNA was extracted using Trizol reagent, and RNA quality was checked on an Agilent 2100 Bioanalyzer.

The sample was peripheral blood. The clonotype comes from an adult man with Graves' ophthalmopathy. This chain is built from TRBV29-1 and TRBJ2-6, with TRBD1 matching 8 junction bases. The CDR3 in this case is CSVVPDRGSEAF. The DNA reads as follows: TGCAGCGTTGTTCCCGACAGGGGCAGTGAAGCTTTC. When the CDR3 is completed using the reference TRBV29-1 and TRBJ2-6 genes on either side, the full variable domain is SAVISQKPSRDICQRGTSLTIQCQVDSQVTMMFWYRQQPGQSLTLIATANQGSEATYESGFVIDKFPISRPNLTFSTLTVSNMSPEDSSIYLCSVVPDRGSEAFGAGSRLTVL.